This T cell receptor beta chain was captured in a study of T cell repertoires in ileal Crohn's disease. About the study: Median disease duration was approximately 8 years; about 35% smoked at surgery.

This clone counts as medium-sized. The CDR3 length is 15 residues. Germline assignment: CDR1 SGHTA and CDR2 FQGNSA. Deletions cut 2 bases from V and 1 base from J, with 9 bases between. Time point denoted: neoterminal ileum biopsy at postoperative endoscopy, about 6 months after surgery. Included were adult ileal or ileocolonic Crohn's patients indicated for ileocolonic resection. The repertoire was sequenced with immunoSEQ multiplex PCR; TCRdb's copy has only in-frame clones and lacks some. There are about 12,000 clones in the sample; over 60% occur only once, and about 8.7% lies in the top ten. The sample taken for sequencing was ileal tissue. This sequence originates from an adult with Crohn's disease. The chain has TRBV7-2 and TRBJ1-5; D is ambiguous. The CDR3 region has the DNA TGTGCCAGCAGCTTATACCTTGACAGCAATCAGCCCCAGCATTTT. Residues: CASSLYLDSNQPQHF.